Below, 6 T cell receptor beta chains from the same sample are listed, as sequenced in a study of cytomegalovirus exposure and HLA in healthy donors. Use of 60 Vbeta and 13 Jbeta primers characterized the PCR. Clones were sequenced by immunoSEQ multiplex PCR, and TCRdb holds only the in-frame ones, with some missing. This sample's table has about 200,000 clones. The sequencing sample was made of PBMCs. The receptors originated from a girl aged 2-10 years in good health and CMV-seropositive.

The chain recombines TRBV6-1 with TRBJ2-7; perhaps TRBD2 as D (7 bases). This CDR3 has 15 amino acids. Deletions cut 6 bases from V and 0 bases from J, with 15 bases between. The germline gives CDR1 MNHNS, CDR2 SASEGT. The CDR3 protein is CASRGGQMPSYEQYF. The CDR3 DNA is TGTGCCAGCAGGGGGGGGCAGATGCCCTCCTACGAGCAGTACTTC.

The chain employs TRBV6-5 and TRBJ1-2; TRBD1 matches 7 bases. The CDR3 has 14 amino acids. V lost 6 bases to trimming and J lost 3 bases; unmatched junction nucleotides: 7. CDR1 is MNHEY, CDR2 SVGAGI, per germline. The CDR3 region is CASSPNRGYYGYTF. CDR3 nucleotides: TGTGCCAGCAGCCCAAACAGGGGATACTATGGCTACACCTTC.

The V gene is TRBV28, the J gene TRBJ2-1, with 11 bases fitting TRBD2. This CDR3 comprises 15 residues. With V trimmed by 4 bases and J by 3 bases, 2 bases remained unmatched. The V gene's germline CDR1 is MDHEN and CDR2 SYDVKM. The CDR3, as DNA: TGTGCCAGCAGTTGGGGACTAGCGGACTACAATGAGCAGTTCTTC. Translating it yields CASSWGLADYNEQFF.

J is TRBJ2-7 and V is TRBV7-2; the D gene is possibly TRBD1 (6 bases). V lost 4 bases, J lost 5 bases, and 9 bases lay in between. This CDR3 has 12 residues. Germline loops: CDR1 SGHTA, CDR2 FQGNSA. In nucleotides, the CDR3 is TGTGCCAGCAGCTCATACAGGGACGAGCAGTACTTC. Protein product: CASSSYRDEQYF.

As for this clone: A junction boundary mismatches the germline segment, possibly from a read error. This chain uses TRBV7-9 with TRBJ2-4, with 8 positions matching TRBD1. The V gene's germline CDR1 is SEHNR and CDR2 FQNEAQ (reference sequence). The CDR3 sequence is 12 residues long. CDR3 in DNA: TGTGCCAGCAGCCCCCTCGGGACAGGATCCCCTTTC. Protein: CASSPLGTGSPF.

V gene TRBV10-1 combines with J gene TRBJ2-3, with 14 bases matching TRBD2. The CDR3 length is 17 residues. V lost 3 bases, J lost 4 bases, and 6 bases stayed unmatched. Germline loops: CDR1 WNHNN, CDR2 SYGVQD (reference sequence). The CDR3 region is CASSDRLAGGAADTQYF. The DNA of the CDR3 is TGCGCCAGCAGTGACCGACTAGCGGGAGGGGCGGCAGATACGCAGTATTTT.